Below are 27 T cell receptor beta chains sequenced from a single sample in a study of T cell repertoires in aging, cancer and after chemotherapy. A mixed TRB-A/B primer pool amplified rearranged TRB by multiplex touch-down PCR. TCRdb used MiXCR to reprocess the multiplex PCR reads, holding one entry per CDR3 protein. In the table there are several thousand distinct CDR3 sequences, 21% of which are singletons. TCR beta rearrangements were amplified from peripheral blood genomic DNA. Specimen: blood. Source of these receptors: a human donor with a blood cancer.

Turning to this clonotype: Likely a read error: the CDR3 ends without its conserved phenylalanine or tryptophan. For the CDR3, the DNA is TGTGCCAGTAGCCGCTATTTCGGATTGCGGGCGGGTGGCTACACCTTA. It specifies CASSRYFGLRAGGYTL. V usage is TRBV19 and J usage is TRBJ1-2; no clear D. V was pared by 6 bases and J by 7 bases, with 24 bases between. This CDR3 comprises 16 residues. The germline gives CDR1 LNHDA, CDR2 SQIVND (reference sequence).

The genes are TRBV20-1 and TRBJ2-7; no firm D call. This CDR3 spans 13 amino acids. V was clipped by 2 bases and J by 1 base, with 9 bases between them. Germline CDR1 DFQATT, CDR2 SNEGSKA (reference sequence). CDR3 region: CSARITASYEQYF. The CDR3, as DNA: TGCAGTGCTAGAATTACAGCATCCTACGAGCAGTACTTC.

This clonotype is medium-sized (0.01 to 0.1%) in the sample. The V and J genes are TRBV5-5 and TRBJ1-1; D uncertain. V lost 0 bases and J lost 0, with 9 bases in between. This CDR3 is 15 amino acids long. Germline loops: CDR1 SGHKS, CDR2 YYEKEE (reference sequence). The CDR3 here is CASSLGTRMNTEAFF. DNA of the CDR3: TGTGCCAGCAGCTTGGGGACGAGGATGAACACTGAAGCTTTCTTT.

This clonotype is termed medium-sized. The chain combines TRBV19 with TRBJ1-2; 7 nucleotides match TRBD1. There are 12 residues in the CDR3. The junction had 2 bases not matched to a gene; V was cut back by 1 base and J by 9 bases. Germline V lookup: CDR1 LNHDA, CDR2 SQIVND (reference sequence). CDR3 protein: CASSIVGQSYTF. In DNA form, the CDR3 reads TGTGCCAGTAGTATAGTGGGACAGAGCTACACCTTC.

The chain is built from TRBV6-1 and TRBJ1-1; 8 nucleotides align to TRBD1. The CDR3 runs to 15 residues. Trimming at V came to 5 bases and at J to 4 bases, leaving 9 bases not matched to a gene. Germline V lookup: CDR1 MNHNS, CDR2 SASEGT. CDR3 residues: CASSSQGARGTEAFF. As DNA, the CDR3 is TGTGCCAGCAGTTCCCAGGGGGCGCGGGGCACTGAAGCTTTCTTT.

This clonotype is categorized as medium-sized. The chain couples TRBV18 to TRBJ1-2, with D maybe TRBD1 (5 bases). There are 14 residues in the CDR3. Trimming pared 6 bases from V and 3 bases from J, leaving 14 bases between. Germline V gene data show CDR1 as KGHSH and CDR2 as LQKENI. For the CDR3, the DNA is TGTGCCAGCTCCCCTCGAGGGACGGACTATGGCTACACCTTC. It translates to CASSPRGTDYGYTF.

This sequence joins TRBV24-1 and TRBJ2-7; D is perhaps TRBD2 (6 bases). This CDR3 has 14 residues. The germline V gene has CDR1 KGHDR and CDR2 SFDVKD. Between the trimmed V and J ends, which lost 4 bases and 6 bases, there was a span of 15 bases. This CDR3 is CATSEVLALREQYF. The CDR3 nucleotides read TGTGCCACCAGTGAGGTGCTAGCGTTGCGCGAGCAGTACTTC.

V is TRBV7-7 and J is TRBJ2-2, with TRBD1 matching 8 bases. Germline trimming cut 4 bases from V and 4 bases from J; bases unmatched to any gene: 2. In germline, CDR1 is SSHAT, CDR2 FNYEAQ (reference sequence). The CDR3 has 14 residues. CDR3 amino acids: CASSSGGSTGELFF. In DNA, the CDR3 is TGTGCCAGCAGCTCAGGGGGCAGCACCGGGGAGCTGTTTTTT.

This clonotype is medium-sized (0.01 to 0.1%). The gene calls are TRBV6-1 and TRBJ2-3, with D unresolved. V was clipped by 2 bases and J by 2 bases, with 8 bases between them. CDR3 size: 14 residues. The germline V gene has CDR1 MNHNS and CDR2 SASEGT. The CDR3 loop reads CASSEMGSTDTQYF. The CDR3 bases are TGTGCCAGCAGTGAAATGGGGTCCACAGATACGCAGTATTTT.

This clonotype is classed as medium-sized (0.01 to 0.1%). The chain is built from TRBV10-3 and TRBJ2-7; D not resolved. This CDR3 has 13 amino acids. V was shortened by 2 bases and J by 2 bases, with 7 bases between the two germline ends. Germline CDR1 and CDR2: ENHRY and SYGVKD. The CDR3 nucleotides read TGTGCCATCAGTGAGACAGTTACCTACGAGCAGTACTTC. This codes for CAISETVTYEQYF.

Relative to its sample, this clonotype is medium-sized. V and J are TRBV19 and TRBJ1-6; D remains ambiguous. Germline lookup yields CDR1 LNHDA and CDR2 SQIVND (reference sequence). The length of the CDR3 is 16 residues. Trimming stripped 0 bases from V and 9 bases from J, with 15 bases between. CDR3 amino acids: CASSIDPGPRSSPLHF. DNA of the CDR3: TGTGCCAGTAGTATAGATCCGGGCCCAAGGAGTTCACCCCTCCACTTT.

By frequency in the sample, this clonotype is medium-sized. The chain couples TRBV5-1 to TRBJ2-5, with TRBD2 as a possible D gene (6 bases). Trimming took 4 bases from V and 1 from J, leaving 11 bases between them. This CDR3 spans 14 amino acids. Germline V gene data show CDR1 as SGHRS and CDR2 as YFSETQ. CDR3 coding DNA: TGCGCCAGCAGCCGACTAGAGTCCCAAGAGACCCAGTACTTC. It yields the protein CASSRLESQETQYF.

The chain has TRBV7-9 and TRBJ1-2, with TRBD1 identical over 10 bases. With 5 bases clipped from V and 3 bases from J, the junction kept 3 bases outside the gene matches. This CDR3 has 14 amino acids. The germline CDR1 and CDR2 sequences are SEHNR and FQNEAQ (reference sequence). This CDR3 is CASSPTGGDYGYTF. CDR3 DNA: TGTGCCAGCAGCCCGACAGGGGGCGACTATGGCTACACCTTC. The whole variable domain, remainder taken from reference TRBV7-9 and TRBJ1-2, is DTGVSQNPRHKITKRGQNVTFRCDPISEHNRLYWYRQTLGQGPEFLTYFQNEAQLEKSRLLSDRFSAERPKGSFSTLEIQRTEQGDSAMYLCASSPTGGDYGYTFGSGTRLTVV.

V and J are TRBV6-1 and TRBJ2-7; D not certain. The CDR3 consists of 12 residues. V dropped 6 bases and J dropped 4 bases, with 10 bases sitting between them. Germline assignment: CDR1 MNHNS and CDR2 SASEGT. The CDR3 DNA reads TGTGCCAGCAGCCAAGATAGATACGAGCAGTACTTC. The encoded protein is CASSQDRYEQYF.

Judged by abundance, this clonotype is medium-sized. The chain carries TRBV19 and TRBJ1-5; a possible D gene is TRBD1 (5 bases). CDR3 length: 15 residues. In germline, CDR1 is LNHDA, CDR2 SQIVND (reference sequence). Trimming left V 7 bases short and J 1 base short, with 14 bases between. DNA for the CDR3: TGTGCCAGTAAGCAGGGACGGTTAAGCAATCAGCCCCAGCATTTT. The encoded protein is CASKQGRLSNQPQHF.

This clonotype was observed a single time. The V and J genes are TRBV9 and TRBJ2-3, with 7 bases fitting TRBD1. This CDR3 contains 16 residues. The V segment lost 0 bases and the J segment 0 bases; nucleotides outside the gene matches: 4. Germline CDR1 SGDLS, CDR2 YYNGEE. DNA of the CDR3: TGTGCCAGCAGCGTAGGACGGACAGGAAGCACAGATACGCAGTATTTT. Translation: CASSVGRTGSTDTQYF.

This clonotype is medium-sized in the sample. This chain links TRBV19 with TRBJ1-2, with no clear D. Per germline, CDR1 LNHDA and CDR2 SQIVND (reference sequence). CDR3 length equals 15 residues. V lost 7 bases and J 5 bases, leaving 20 bases between the germline ends. CDR3 DNA: TGTGCCAGTACCCTAACACCCTCTATGACTTATGGCTACACCTTC. Residues: CASTLTPSMTYGYTF.

By proportion, this clonotype is medium-sized (0.01 to 0.1%). This chain uses TRBV19 with TRBJ2-2, with 8 positions matching TRBD1. The J segment lost 7 bases and the V segment lost 6 bases, leaving 7 bases of the junction unmatched. Germline CDR1 and CDR2: LNHDA and SQIVND (reference sequence). The CDR3 totals 14 residues. DNA for the CDR3: TGTGCCAGTAGGCCGACAGGGGTTGGCGGGGAGCTGTTTTTT. This encodes CASRPTGVGGELFF.

The rearrangement links TRBV12-3 or TRBV12-4 to TRBJ1-3; TRBD1 agrees at 7 bases. Trimming removed 4 bases from V and 4 bases from J; junction bases left unmatched: 4. The CDR3 length is 14 residues. The CDR3 loop reads CASSSTGRGNTIYF. For the CDR3, the DNA is TGTGCCAGCAGTTCGACAGGGCGAGGAAACACCATATATTTT.

The chain recombines TRBV19 with TRBJ1-2; D may be TRBD1 (5 bases). This CDR3 is 13 amino acids long. V shed 7 bases and J shed 8 bases, with 17 bases lying between them. CDR1 is LNHDA and CDR2 is SQIVND in the germline V gene (reference sequence). CDR3 region: CASTTGGELGYTF. In nucleotides, the CDR3 is TGTGCCAGTACAACCGGGGGGGAGTTAGGCTACACCTTC. Full variable domain (remainder filled in from reference TRBV19 and TRBJ1-2): DGGITQSPKYLFRKEGQNVTLSCEQNLNHDAMYWYRQDPGQGLRLIYYSQIVNDFQKGDIAEGYSVSREKKESFPLTVTSAQKNPTAFYLCASTTGGELGYTFGSGTRLTVV.

The V gene is TRBV25-1, the J gene TRBJ1-1, with D perhaps TRBD1 (5 bases). The CDR3 is 14 amino acids. V was pared by 6 bases and J by 1 base, with 12 bases between. Germline CDR1 and CDR2: MGHDK and SYGVNS. CDR3 in DNA: TGTGCCAGCAGCCACCGGGACCCGAACACTGAAGCTTTCTTT. Amino acids: CASSHRDPNTEAFF. The full variable domain, its missing parts supplied by reference TRBV25-1 and TRBJ1-1, is EADIYQTPRYLVIGTGKKITLECSQTMGHDKMYWYQQDPGMELHLIHYSYGVNSTEKGDLSSESTVSRIRTEHFPLTLESARPSHTSQYLCASSHRDPNTEAFFGQGTRLTVV.

This clonotype is medium-sized in the sample. This chain's CDR3 is CASRNPSDNEQFF. The CDR3 DNA reads TGTGCCAGCAGGAACCCGTCGGACAATGAGCAGTTCTTC. The chain recombines TRBV6-6 with TRBJ2-1; D is unresolved. Looked up from germline, CDR1 is MNHNY and CDR2 is SVGAGI (reference sequence). V was shortened by 6 bases and J by 5 bases, with 11 bases between the two germline ends. The CDR3 is made up of 13 amino acids.

Relative to its sample, this clonotype is medium-sized (0.01 to 0.1%). The chain recombines TRBV7-6 with TRBJ2-2; D is undetermined. Between the trimmed V and J ends, which lost 3 bases and 1 base, there was a span of 6 bases. This CDR3 contains 14 residues. From germline, CDR1 is SGHVS and CDR2 FNYEAQ. CDR3 sequence (DNA): TGTGCCAGCAGCTTTTGGCTGAACACCGGGGAGCTGTTTTTT. This gives the protein CASSFWLNTGELFF.

This clonotype is classed as medium-sized. This chain joins TRBV18 and TRBJ1-1; D is perhaps TRBD1 (5 bases). The CDR3 totals 13 residues. Between the trimmed V and J ends, which lost 5 bases and 1 base, there was a span of 8 bases. Germline V gene sequence: CDR1 KGHSH, CDR2 LQKENI. The chain's CDR3 is CASSNGQNTEAFF. DNA of the CDR3: TGTGCCAGCTCAAATGGACAGAACACTGAAGCTTTCTTT.

The chain couples TRBV19 to TRBJ2-3, with unresolved D. CDR3 length: 14 residues. V shed 9 bases and J shed 2 bases, with 15 bases lying between them. The germline gives CDR1 LNHDA, CDR2 SQIVND (reference sequence). For the CDR3, the DNA is TGTGCCAGCAGTGAGGACGCCGTCACAGATACGCAGTATTTT. As protein: CASSEDAVTDTQYF.

The chain joins TRBV12-3 or TRBV12-4 to TRBJ1-5; D perhaps matches TRBD1 (5 bases). CDR3 length: 14 residues. V lost 0 bases, J lost 5 bases, and 8 bases lay in between. CDR3 protein: CASSLAGPYQPQHF. The CDR3 DNA reads as TGTGCCAGCAGTTTAGCGGGACCCTATCAGCCCCAGCATTTT.

Within the sample, this clonotype is medium-sized. The chain combines TRBV7-9 with TRBJ1-4, with 10 positions matching TRBD1. The germline CDR1 and CDR2 sequences are SEHNR and FQNEAQ (reference sequence). This CDR3 spans 14 amino acids. V shed 5 bases, J shed 5 bases, and the junction held 2 bases outside the gene matches. The CDR3 reads CASSRQGANEKLFF. CDR3 in DNA: TGTGCCAGCAGCCGACAGGGGGCAAATGAAAAACTGTTTTTT.